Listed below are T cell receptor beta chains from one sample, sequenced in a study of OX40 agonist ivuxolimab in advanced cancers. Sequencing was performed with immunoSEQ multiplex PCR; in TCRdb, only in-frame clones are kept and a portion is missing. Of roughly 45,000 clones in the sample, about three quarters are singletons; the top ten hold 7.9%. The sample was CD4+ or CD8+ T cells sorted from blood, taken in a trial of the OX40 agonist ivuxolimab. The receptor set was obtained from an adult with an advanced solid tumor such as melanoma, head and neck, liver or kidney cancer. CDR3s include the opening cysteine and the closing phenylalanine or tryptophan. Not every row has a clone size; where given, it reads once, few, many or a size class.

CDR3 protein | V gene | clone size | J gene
CASSWRPLYGYTF | TRBV5-8 | . | TRBJ1-2
CASSLGGFGTQYF | TRBV27 | once | TRBJ2-5
CASGLGVGTGELFF | TRBV12-5 | . | TRBJ2-2
CASSPRNQETQYF | TRBV18 | . | TRBJ2-5
CASSVGSGGSGYTF | TRBV9 | . | TRBJ1-2
CASSYRRANEAFF | TRBV6-5 | . | TRBJ1-1
CASSYYKVGGYTF | TRBV2 | few | TRBJ1-2
CASSSRVEQYF | TRBV7-9 | . | .
CASSPRDNQETQYF | TRBV14 | . | TRBJ2-5
CASSPISGSGNEQFF | TRBV7-7 | few | TRBJ2-1
CASSYNAAGKAYEQYF | TRBV5-4 | . | TRBJ2-7
CASSPWTAMNTEAFF | TRBV11-2 | once | TRBJ1-1
CAISGSTGGSETQYF | TRBV10-3 | . | TRBJ2-5
CASSLANSGLAGSNTGELFF | TRBV7-6 | few | TRBJ2-2
CASSLGGAGEKLFF | TRBV7-7 | . | TRBJ1-4
CASSEGRGRANEKLFF | TRBV2 | few | TRBJ1-4
CASSLVRLAGGDEQFF | TRBV7-2 | . | TRBJ2-1
CASSQDPGTTYEQYF | TRBV4-1 | . | TRBJ2-7
CASKLTRDSPTEAFF | TRBV19 | . | TRBJ1-1
CAGSSGGRPTQYF | TRBV7-9 | . | TRBJ2-3
CASSLEITDTQYF | TRBV4-2 | . | TRBJ2-3
CASSNPIGLRGNTGELFF | TRBV7-9 | . | TRBJ2-2
CSVEDWQGRSYEQYF | TRBV29-1 | many | TRBJ2-7
CAWSVSGRNTIYF | TRBV30 | few | TRBJ1-3
CASSKGQGDEQFF | TRBV5-1 | . | TRBJ2-1
CASSPLRVEAYLIGVYGYTF | TRBV27 | . | TRBJ1-2
CASTSRGLHGDTQYF | TRBV6-5 | . | TRBJ2-3
CASSEGTGVGYTF | TRBV6-1 | . | TRBJ1-2
CASSEEAAYGYTF | TRBV2 | . | TRBJ1-2
CAIASGETDTQYF | TRBV10-3 | . | TRBJ2-3
CASSSGQGLTQYF | TRBV7-2 | . | TRBJ2-3
CASSLIPYEQYF | TRBV5-4 | . | TRBJ2-7
CASSLSLTSGRVPPYEQYF | TRBV7-4 | . | TRBJ2-7
CASSSGQGLTYEQYF | TRBV5-8 | . | TRBJ2-7
CASSQPGTDTGELFF | TRBV4-1 | . | TRBJ2-2
CASSLSFSETQYF | TRBV5-1 | once | TRBJ2-5
CASSDRDYQETQYF | TRBV7-9 | . | TRBJ2-5
CASSPYPTGRSYEQYF | TRBV4-1 | . | TRBJ2-7
CASSQDPGTSSYNEQFF | TRBV14 | . | TRBJ2-1
CASSLSGTGYEQYF | TRBV6-6 | . | TRBJ2-7
CASSPRQGSYEQYF | TRBV7-8 | . | TRBJ2-7
CASSQGVGSLNEQFF | TRBV4-2 | . | TRBJ2-1
CASSVAGLAYEQYF | TRBV19 | . | TRBJ2-7
CASSLGQGKPDTQYF | TRBV7-6 | . | TRBJ2-3
CASSFRDRAREQYF | TRBV5-1 | . | TRBJ2-7
CASSLKASYEQYF | TRBV14 | . | TRBJ2-7
CASPTFGYTF | TRBV21-1 | few | TRBJ1-2
CASSLAQDGVYGYTF | TRBV7-9 | . | TRBJ1-2
CASARTGRNTEAFF | TRBV7-9 | . | TRBJ1-1
CATRGQNTDTQYF | TRBV19 | once | TRBJ2-3
CASSLWSGPYEQYF | TRBV27 | . | TRBJ2-7